This TCR beta chain was sequenced for a study of shared clonotypes between healthy human individuals. Background on the study: Each donor's CD4 naive and CD4 memory cells filled three plates apiece, CD8 naive two, and CD8 memory one.

TCRdb's copy holds only in-frame clones and misses some; the assay was immunoSEQ multiplex PCR. Counted here are approximately 2.5 million clones, over 85% occurring once; the ten biggest clones make up roughly 0.36%. As regards this clone: The sample has other DNA sequences that encode this CDR3 too.

V lost 1 base and J lost 7, with 4 bases in between. The germline V gene has CDR1 SGHTA and CDR2 FQGNSA. This CDR3 comprises 12 residues. The sequence was obtained from a young man in good health. Some clones in this sample may be carry-over from other donors' samples. The chain uses TRBV7-2 and TRBJ2-2; no firm D call. What was sequenced was naive CD4+ T cells from PBMCs. Specified subset: CD45RA+ positively selected. CDR3 in amino acids: CASSLEVGELFF. The CDR3 DNA sequence: TGTGCCAGCAGCTTAGAGGTCGGGGAGCTGTTTTTT.